The 24 T cell receptor beta chains below all came from one sample that was sequenced in a study of T cells in Graves' hyperthyroidism and ophthalmopathy. RNA transcripts were the template for amplifying TCR beta CDR3 regions. The TCR CDR3 first-round RT-PCR relied on the HTBI primer set. MiXCR was run by TCRdb on the multiplex PCR reads, yielding one entry per CDR3 protein. Among a few hundred thousand distinct CDR3 sequences listed, 20% to 25% were seen once. Sequencing was carried out using blood. These receptors were collected from a woman aged 70-85 years with Graves' ophthalmopathy.

This clonotype was observed a handful of times. The gene calls are TRBV30 and TRBJ1-2; possible D gene TRBD1, 6 bases. Germline V lookup: CDR1 GTSNPN, CDR2 SVGIG (reference sequence). V was cut by 0 bases and J by 4 bases, with 12 bases left in between. CDR3 length equals 14 residues. In nucleotides, the CDR3 is TGTGCCTGGAGTGTGGGGGCTGGAGTCTATGGCTACACCTTC. Translation: CAWSVGAGVYGYTF. Full variable domain (rest looked up from reference TRBV30 and TRBJ1-2): SQTIHQWPATLVQPVGSPLSLECTVEGTSNPNLYWYRQAAGRGLQLLFYSVGIGQISSEVPQNLSASRPQDRQFILSSKKLLLSDSGFYLCAWSVGAGVYGYTFGSGTRLTVV.

The chain carries TRBV6-2 or TRBV6-3 and TRBJ2-7; D not resolved. V was shortened by 0 bases and J by 4 bases, with 7 bases between the two germline ends. Germline CDR1 MNHEY, CDR2 SVGEGT. The CDR3 has 13 amino acids. This chain's CDR3 is CASSYSNKYEQYF. The CDR3 coding sequence is TGTGCCAGCAGTTACTCGAATAAGTACGAGCAGTACTTC.

This clonotype has at least ten counts. The chain carries TRBV30 and TRBJ2-1; 7 bases map to TRBD2. The V gene's germline CDR1 is GTSNPN and CDR2 SVGIG (reference sequence). The CDR3 has 12 residues. Losses at the gene ends were 1 base for V and 14 bases for J; bases not matched to a gene: 8. CDR3 DNA: TGTGCCTGGAGTGCCTCAAGCGGGGTAGAGTTCTTC. This sequence encodes CAWSASSGVEFF.

This clonotype came up many times. The rearrangement joins TRBV3-1 to TRBJ1-1, with D unresolved. Germline V gene sequence: CDR1 LGHDT, CDR2 YNNKEL (reference sequence). The CDR3 covers 15 residues. V was pared by 1 base and J by 0 bases, with 9 bases between. The CDR3 region is CASSQARVLNTEAFF. The CDR3 coding sequence is TGTGCCAGCAGCCAAGCGAGGGTGTTGAACACTGAAGCTTTCTTT.

A remark on this clonotype: Its ends do not fully match the called genes, so a read error is possible. The rearrangement joins TRBV27 to TRBJ2-7, with TRBD1 matching 9 bases. Germline V CDR1 and CDR2: MNHEY, SMNVEV (reference sequence). The CDR3 totals 16 residues. The CDR3: CTSSQPTRQGVYEQYF. In DNA, the CDR3 is TGTACCAGCAGCCAACCTACTCGACAGGGGGTCTACGAGCAGTACTTC.

This clonotype has ten or more counts. The chain is built from TRBV20-1 and TRBJ2-3; D is undetermined. Trimming removed 6 bases from V and 6 bases from J, with 10 bases in between. The length of the CDR3 is 11 residues. Germline CDR1 reads DFQATT; CDR2 reads SNEGSKA (reference sequence). The CDR3 region is CSAPIGDTQYF. In DNA, the CDR3 is TGCAGTGCGCCCATTGGGGATACGCAGTATTTT.

Turning to this clonotype: This may stem from a read error, because a much larger clone lies one nucleotide away. This chain joins TRBV12-3 or TRBV12-4 and TRBJ1-1, with TRBD1 matching over 11 bases. The CDR3 consists of 14 residues. The CDR3 reads CARRTGGADTEAFF. The DNA of the CDR3 is TGTGCCCGCAGGACAGGGGGCGCGGACACTGAAGCTTTCTTT.

The table lists this clonotype with many counts. The rearrangement links TRBV2 to TRBJ2-2; D not resolved. The V and J ends lost 6 bases and 5 bases respectively, with 10 bases between them. Germline V gene data show CDR1 as SNHLY and CDR2 as FYNNEI. This CDR3 spans 13 amino acids. The CDR3 nucleotides read TGTGCCAGCAGGGCGGACCCTACCGGGGAGCTGTTTTTT. This codes for CASRADPTGELFF.

V and J are TRBV20-1 and TRBJ1-2; no clear D. Germline V gene lookup returns CDR1 DFQATT and CDR2 SNEGSKA (reference sequence). This CDR3 is built from 12 residues. The CDR3 here is CSSATDPYGYTF. The CDR3 DNA follows: TGCAGCTCTGCAACAGACCCCTATGGCTACACCTTC.

This clonotype showed up many times. The CDR3 DNA reads as TGCGCCAGCAGCTTTAAGGGATCAATCACAGATACGCAGTATTTT. Translated: CASSFKGSITDTQYF. The chain employs TRBV5-1 and TRBJ2-3; D unresolved. The length of the CDR3 is 15 residues. The germline V and J ends were trimmed by 2 bases and 2 bases, with 12 bases remaining between them. CDR1 and CDR2 from the germline V gene are SGHRS and YFSETQ.

This clonotype turned up a few times. The chain carries TRBV10-3 and TRBJ2-2; 11 bases map to TRBD2. The CDR3 is 16 amino acids. The germline V gene encodes CDR1 ENHRY and CDR2 SYGVKD. V shed 8 bases, J shed 0 bases, and the junction held 5 bases outside the gene matches. CDR3 loop: CAIGGGLAANTGELFF. CDR3 nucleotide sequence: TGTGCCATCGGGGGGGGACTAGCGGCGAACACCGGGGAGCTGTTTTTT.

V is TRBV3-1 and J is TRBJ2-6; D is undetermined. Germline values: CDR1 LGHDT, CDR2 YNNKEL (reference sequence). V lost 0 bases and J 2 bases, leaving 8 bases between the germline ends. The length of the CDR3 is 16 residues. CDR3 coding DNA: TGTGCCAGCAGCCAAGAGTGGGTTCCTGGGGCCAACGTCCTGACTTTC. This sequence encodes CASSQEWVPGANVLTF. The full variable domain, rest sourced from reference TRBV3-1 and TRBJ2-6, is DTAVSQTPKYLVTQMGNDKSIKCEQNLGHDTMYWYKQDSKKFLKIMFSYNNKELIINETVPNRFSPKSPDKAHLNLHINSLELGDSAVYFCASSQEWVPGANVLTFGAGSRLTVL.

This chain uses TRBV19 with TRBJ2-5; a possible D gene is TRBD2 (5 bases). The CDR3 consists of 15 residues. Germline assignment: CDR1 LNHDA and CDR2 SQIVND (reference sequence). V dropped 1 base and J dropped 1 base, with 10 bases sitting between them. The CDR3 DNA sequence: TGTGCCAGTAGTATAGGACGAGCGGCCCAAGAGACCCAGTACTTC. Translation: CASSIGRAAQETQYF.

Note on this clonotype: This may come from a read error, since a much larger clone is one base off. The CDR3 is CATSGGQGVSGYTF. Here the CDR3 DNA reads TGTGCCACCAGCGGGGGACAGGGGGTTTCTGGCTACACCTTC. The chain employs TRBV7-2 and TRBJ1-2; TRBD1 aligns across 11 bases. The CDR3 is 14 residues long. Germline assignment: CDR1 SGHTA and CDR2 FQGNSA.

This clonotype has at least ten counts. The rearrangement uses TRBV12-3 or TRBV12-4 and TRBJ1-5; no clear D. CDR3 length: 13 amino acids. Trimming left V 3 bases short and J 4 bases short, with 7 bases between. The CDR3 DNA sequence: TGTGCCAGCAGTTTGGAACTTAATCAGCCCCAGCATTTT. This gives the protein CASSLELNQPQHF.

This clonotype was observed a few times. CDR3 in DNA: TGTGCCATCAGCGGACTAGCCCGTGTGGAGCAGTTCTTC. Translation: CAISGLARVEQFF. The rearrangement uses TRBV10-3 and TRBJ2-1; 8 bases are shared with TRBD2. J lost 10 bases, V lost 6 bases, and 8 bases had no gene match. CDR3 length: 13 amino acids. Germline assignment: CDR1 ENHRY and CDR2 SYGVKD.

This clonotype has just a few counts. The DNA for the CDR3 is TGTGCCAGCAGTGACTCTAGGGGGCTTTTGTACGAGCAGTACTTC. It translates to CASSDSRGLLYEQYF. The gene calls are TRBV6-4 and TRBJ2-7; 7 bases are a match to TRBD1. This CDR3 region has 15 residues. Per germline, CDR1 MRHNA and CDR2 SNTAGT. V shed 0 bases, J shed 4 bases, and the junction held 6 bases outside the gene matches.

This chain links TRBV2 with TRBJ2-6; D is possibly TRBD1 (5 bases). The V end was cut by 9 bases, the J end by 0 bases, with 15 bases between. Germline-derived CDR1 and CDR2 are SNHLY and FYNNEI. This CDR3 spans 16 amino acids. In DNA form, the CDR3 reads TGTGCCAGGGACATGACAGCTAGCTCTGGGGCCAACGTCCTGACTTTC. Translation: CARDMTASSGANVLTF.

This clonotype was counted a few times. V and J are TRBV10-3 and TRBJ2-7; 8 bases agree with TRBD2. Germline values: CDR1 ENHRY, CDR2 SYGVKD. The CDR3 spans 15 residues. Unmatched junction bases numbered 6, after V lost 3 bases and J lost 2 bases. In DNA form, the CDR3 reads TGTGCCATCAGTGAAGGTAGCGGGGTTACCTACGAGCAGTACTTC. As protein: CAISEGSGVTYEQYF.

The chain recombines TRBV20-1 with TRBJ2-5, with D possibly TRBD2 on 5 matching bases. Germline V gives CDR1 DFQATT, CDR2 SNEGSKA (reference sequence). This CDR3 is 16 amino acids long. Trimming cost V 3 bases and J 5 bases, with 22 bases left between them. The CDR3 protein is CSASPPSWISVETQYF. Here the CDR3 DNA reads TGCAGTGCTAGCCCTCCATCTTGGATTAGCGTCGAGACCCAGTACTTC.

At least ten counts were recorded for this clonotype. The chain combines TRBV10-3 with TRBJ2-7; D unresolved. The germline gives CDR1 ENHRY, CDR2 SYGVKD. V lost 0 bases, J lost 5 bases, and 8 bases lay in between. The CDR3 totals 13 residues. The CDR3 bases are TGTGCCATCAGTGAGTCCAACACGGACGAGCAGTACTTC. Its translation is CAISESNTDEQYF.

This clonotype was picked up a small number of times. The chain carries TRBV3-1 and TRBJ1-2; no definite D call. Germline CDR1 is LGHDT and CDR2 is YNNKEL (reference sequence). This CDR3 is 14 amino acids long. With 4 bases removed from V and 8 bases from J, the gap between germline ends came to 17 bases. This CDR3 is CASSPSRAAGGYTF. The CDR3 DNA is TGTGCCAGCAGCCCGTCTAGGGCCGCTGGAGGCTACACCTTC.

This clonotype was counted only a few times. The chain couples TRBV6-2 or TRBV6-3 to TRBJ2-7; TRBD2 matches at 11 bases. The CDR3 extends over 16 amino acids. The germline V gene has CDR1 MNHEY and CDR2 SVGEGT. V shed 1 base and J 3 bases; nucleotides not matched to a gene: 5. The CDR3 region has the DNA TGTGCCAGCAGTTACTACGTTACTAGCGGGGGCTACGAGCAGTACTTC. Translating it yields CASSYYVTSGGYEQYF.

The V gene is TRBV5-1, the J gene TRBJ2-5, with 8 bases lining up with TRBD1. The germline gives CDR1 SGHRS, CDR2 YFSETQ. J gave up 0 bases and V 5 bases, and 6 bases lay outside the gene matches. This CDR3 comprises 15 residues. CDR3 DNA sequence: TGCGCCAGCAGTCGGGACAGGATAAACCAAGAGACCCAGTACTTC. It codes for CASSRDRINQETQYF.